The rows below give T cell receptor beta chains drawn from one sample of a study of tumor-infiltrating lymphocytes in primary liver carcinoma. TCRdb used MiXCR to reprocess the multiplex PCR reads, holding one entry per CDR3 protein. The repertoire holds 150,000 to 200,000 distinct CDR3 sequences, 60% seen once, with less than 75% in the top ten. The sample taken for sequencing was peripheral blood. These receptor sequences come from a man in his forties or fifties with primary liver carcinoma and hepatitis B virus infection. Both conserved end residues are part of each CDR3. A D gene is named only where the DNA matches it firmly. Clone size is not always given. Where it is, it says once, few, many or a class for expanded clones.

>.|.|TRBV6-6|TRBJ2-3
TGTGCCAGCAGTCTGGACACAGGTGCCAATCAGCCCCAGTATTTT
CASSLDTGANQPQYF
>.|.|TRBV5-5|TRBJ1-1
TGTGCCAGCAGCTTGGTTGGGACCCAAGTCGGGGCTTTCTTT
CASSLVGTQVGAFF
>few|.|TRBV4-2|TRBJ2-7
TGTGCCAGCAGCCCCAGGAACACAGTATACGAGCAGTACTTC
CASSPRNTVYEQYF
>.|.|TRBV10-1|TRBJ2-3
TGCGCCAGTGCCCGGGACTCCACAGATACGCAGTATTTT
CASARDSTDTQYF
>many|TRBD1|TRBV12-3/TRBV12-4|TRBJ2-5
TGTGCCAGCAGCGACAGGGGGGAGACCCAGTACTTC
CASSDRGETQYF
>once|.|TRBV11-2|TRBJ1-4
TGTGCCAGCAGCTCCTCTGGCGGTAATGAAAAGCTGTTTTTT
CASSSSGGNEKLFF
>few|TRBD1|TRBV6-5|TRBJ1-1
TGTGCCAGCAGATACCGGGACAGGATAACTGAAGCTTTCTTT
CASRYRDRITEAFF
>many|.|TRBV12-3/TRBV12-4|TRBJ2-7
TGTGCCAGTGAGGCCCGGGGGGCTCGTGAGCAGTACTTC
CASEARGAREQYF
>many|.|TRBV29-1|TRBJ1-2
TGCAGCGTTGAAGTGGGGATGTATGGCTACACCTTC
CSVEVGMYGYTF
>.|.|TRBV11-2|TRBJ2-1
TGTGCCAGCAGTGGGGGCGATGGAGCGGGCTGGTTCAATGAGCAGTTCTTC
CASSGGDGAGWFNEQFF
>.|TRBD2|TRBV4-1|TRBJ2-3
TGCGCCAGCAGCCAAGTGGGACTAGTGACAGATACGCAGTATTTT
CASSQVGLVTDTQYF
>.|TRBD1|TRBV29-1|TRBJ1-1
TGCAGCGTTGAAAAGGCAGGGGGCTACACTGAAGCTTTCTTT
CSVEKAGGYTEAFF
>once|.|TRBV4-1|TRBJ1-6
TGCGCCAGCAGCCAAGAGAGGGCTTCACCCCTCAACTTT
CASSQERASPLNF
>.|.|TRBV12-3/TRBV12-4|TRBJ1-5
TGTGCCAGCAGTTTGGCAGGGAGGGATCAGCCCCAGCATTTT
CASSLAGRDQPQHF
>.|.|TRBV29-1|TRBJ2-5
TGCACCGTTGAAGTGGGGGATCGGCAAGAGACCCAGTACTTC
CTVEVGDRQETQYF
>.|.|TRBV11-2|TRBJ1-6
TGTGCCAGCAGCGTGAAGGGAGGGAATTCGCCCCTCCACTTT
CASSVKGGNSPLHF
>.|.|TRBV6-5|TRBJ1-2
TGTGCCAGCAGTTACTCGAGCAGGGCTGGGCCTGGCTACACCTTC
CASSYSSRAGPGYTF
>once|.|TRBV6-6|TRBJ2-5
TGTGCCAGCAGTTACTCGATGGGAGCTATTGAGACCCAGTACTTC
CASSYSMGAIETQYF
>many|.|TRBV4-2|TRBJ2-5
TGTGCCAGCAGCTTTCGACAGCAAGAAGAGACCCAGTACTTC
CASSFRQQEETQYF
>many|.|TRBV11-2|TRBJ1-2
TGTGCCAGCAGCTTAGAGAGTCTTCTGGGCTACACCTTC
CASSLESLLGYTF
>.|.|TRBV10-3|TRBJ2-1
TGTGCCATCAGTGACGGGGGGCAGGGAAATGAGCAGTTCTTC
CAISDGGQGNEQFF
>.|TRBD2|TRBV10-2|TRBJ2-3
TGCGCCAGCAGTGCCCGAGAGCGGGAGCTCTACACAGATACGCAGTATTTT
CASSARERELYTDTQYF
>.|TRBD2|TRBV5-1|TRBJ2-1
TGCGCCAGCAGAAGACTAGCGGAGTACAATGAGCAGTTCTTC
CASRRLAEYNEQFF
>.|.|TRBV6-1|TRBJ1-6
TGTGCCAGCAGTGGGACTTATAATACACCCCTCCACTTT
CASSGTYNTPLHF
>.|.|TRBV6-5|TRBJ1-5
TGTGCCAGTCGTCTAACAGCCCGGCAAGAGCAGCCCCAGCATTTT
CASRLTARQEQPQHF
>.|.|TRBV12-3/TRBV12-4|TRBJ2-1
TGTGCCAGCGGAAGGAGTGGGATTACGTTCTTC
CASGRSGITFF